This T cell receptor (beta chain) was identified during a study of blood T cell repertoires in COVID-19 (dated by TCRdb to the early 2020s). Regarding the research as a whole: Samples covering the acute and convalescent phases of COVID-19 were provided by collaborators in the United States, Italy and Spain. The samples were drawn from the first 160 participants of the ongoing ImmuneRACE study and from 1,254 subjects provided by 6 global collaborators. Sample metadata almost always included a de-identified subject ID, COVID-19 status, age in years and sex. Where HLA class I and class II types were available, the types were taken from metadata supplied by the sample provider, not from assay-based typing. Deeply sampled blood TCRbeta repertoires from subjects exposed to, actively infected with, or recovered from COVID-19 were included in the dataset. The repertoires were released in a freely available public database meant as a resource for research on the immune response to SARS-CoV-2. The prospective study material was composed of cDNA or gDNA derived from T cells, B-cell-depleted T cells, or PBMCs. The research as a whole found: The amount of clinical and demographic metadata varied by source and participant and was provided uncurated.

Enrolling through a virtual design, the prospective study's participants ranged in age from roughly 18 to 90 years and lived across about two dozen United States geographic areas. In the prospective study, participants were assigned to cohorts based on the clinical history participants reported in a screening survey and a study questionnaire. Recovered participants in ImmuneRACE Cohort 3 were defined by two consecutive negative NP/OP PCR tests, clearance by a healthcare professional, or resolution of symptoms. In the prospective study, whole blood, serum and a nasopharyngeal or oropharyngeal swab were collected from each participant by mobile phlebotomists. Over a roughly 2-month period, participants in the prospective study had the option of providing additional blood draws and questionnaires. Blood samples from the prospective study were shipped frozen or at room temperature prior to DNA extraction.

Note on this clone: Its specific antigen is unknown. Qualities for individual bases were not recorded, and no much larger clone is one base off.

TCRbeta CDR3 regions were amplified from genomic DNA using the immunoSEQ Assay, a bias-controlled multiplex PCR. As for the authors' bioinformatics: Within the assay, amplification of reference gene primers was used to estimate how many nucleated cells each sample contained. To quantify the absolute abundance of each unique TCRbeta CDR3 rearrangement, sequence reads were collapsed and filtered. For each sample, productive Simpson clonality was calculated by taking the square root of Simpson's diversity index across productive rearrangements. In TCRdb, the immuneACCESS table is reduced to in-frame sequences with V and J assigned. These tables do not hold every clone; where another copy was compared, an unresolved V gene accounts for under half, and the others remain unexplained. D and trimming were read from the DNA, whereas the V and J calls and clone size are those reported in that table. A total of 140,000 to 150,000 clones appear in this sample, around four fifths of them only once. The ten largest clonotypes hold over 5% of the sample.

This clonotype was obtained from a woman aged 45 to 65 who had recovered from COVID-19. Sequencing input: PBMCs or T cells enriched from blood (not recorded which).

The CDR3 region has the sequence CASSGGDSWSGYEQYF. The nucleotide sequence is TGTGCCAGCAGTGGGGGGGACAGTTGGAGCGGATACGAGCAGTACTTC. The receptor chain draws on TRBV2 and TRBJ2-7, with TRBD1 as a weak D call on 7 bases. A distance of 20 bases separates the germline ends of V and J, which lose 4 bases and 4 bases respectively. Based on the germline V gene, the CDR1 and CDR2 sequences are SNHLY and FYNNEI. The CDR3 spans 16 residues, from the cysteine through the phenylalanine. Of the read, only the CDR3 DNA is kept; its 48 bases are in frame from base 1. Reference TRBV2 and TRBJ2-7 genes cover what lies past the CDR3, so the full variable domain is EPEVTQTPSHQVTQMGQEVILRCVPISNHLYFYWYRQILGQKVEFLVSFYNNEISEKSEIFDDQFSVERPDGSNFTLKIRSTKLEDSAMYFCASSGGDSWSGYEQYFGPGTRLTVT.